This T cell receptor beta chain originates from a study of blood T cell repertoires in COVID-19. Study details: Samples taken during acute and convalescent COVID-19 were collected in the United States, Italy and Spain. PBMCs, B-cell-depleted T cells, or T cells provided the cDNA or gDNA that made up the material.

Original methodology: Amplifying reference gene primers gave estimates of nucleated cell counts. Only in-frame clones appear in the TCRdb table, and some are missing; sequencing was by immunoSEQ multiplex PCR. The V and J calls and clone size come from that table; D and trimming were worked out from the DNA. The sample includes around 23,000 clones, around 87% seen only once; the top ten take about 8%. The CDR3 covers 13 residues. Germline V gene lookup returns CDR1 SGHTA and CDR2 FQGTGA. The V and J ends lost 4 bases and 9 bases, in that order; junction bases with no gene match: 9. The V call is TRBV7-3, the J call TRBJ2-7; 7 bases fit TRBD2. The TCR comes from a man aged 50 to 59 with active COVID-19. The sample was peripheral blood. CDR3 in amino acids: CASSSTPLALQYF. The CDR3 bases are TGTGCCAGCAGCTCGACACCACTAGCGCTGCAGTACTTC.